These 31 T cell receptor beta chains came from one sample sequenced in a study of type 1 regulatory T cells. TCRdb reprocessed the reads via MiXCR and lists one record per CDR3 protein. The sample gives about 39,000 distinct CDR3 sequences, less than 15% of which show up once; approximately 8% is in the top ten. Their cognate antigens are unknown. The sequenced material came from cultured non-Tr1 T cells, either the whole culture or a sorted T cell fraction (not recorded which). Receptors originate from a human donor in good health.

The table lists this clonotype with many counts. This sequence joins TRBV7-9 and TRBJ1-4; tentative D call: TRBD1 (5 bases). CDR3 length equals 13 residues. CDR1 SEHNR and CDR2 FQNEAQ come from the germline V gene (reference sequence). The ends were cut back, 3 bases at V and 10 bases at J, with 12 bases in the middle. This chain's CDR3 is CASSFGGIAKLFF. The DNA of the CDR3 is TGTGCCAGCAGCTTCGGGGGTATTGCAAAACTGTTTTTT.

The rearrangement uses TRBV15 and TRBJ2-3; D is perhaps TRBD1 or TRBD2 (5 bases each). V shed 0 bases and J shed 1 base, with 11 bases lying between them. The CDR3 spans 16 residues. Per the germline V gene, CDR1 is LNHNV and CDR2 is YYDKDF (reference sequence). CDR3 DNA sequence: TGTGCCACCAGCAGAGATCCGGGACGGCGCACAGATACGCAGTATTTT. Its protein product is CATSRDPGRRTDTQYF.

At least ten counts were recorded for this clonotype. The V gene is TRBV28, the J gene TRBJ2-2, with TRBD1 matching 9 bases. V shed 7 bases and J 4 bases; nucleotides not matched to a gene: 7. The CDR3 sequence is 15 residues long. Germline CDR1 MDHEN, CDR2 SYDVKM. This CDR3 is CASIRGDRATGELFF. CDR3 sequence (DNA): TGTGCCAGCATAAGGGGGGACAGGGCCACCGGGGAGCTGTTTTTT. Filled out from reference TRBV28 and TRBJ2-2, the complete variable domain reads DVKVTQSSRYLVKRTGEKVFLECVQDMDHENMFWYRQDPGLGLRLIYFSYDVKMKEKGDIPEGYSVSREKKERFSLILESASTNQTSMYLCASIRGDRATGELFFGEGSRLTVL.

V gene TRBV4-2 combines with J gene TRBJ2-7, with D perhaps TRBD1 or TRBD2 (5 bases each). The CDR3 totals 17 residues. The germline V and J ends were trimmed by 0 bases and 2 bases, with 17 bases remaining between them. Per the germline V gene, CDR1 is LGHNA and CDR2 is YNFKEQ. The CDR3 bases are TGTGCCAGCAGCCAAGATCTGGGAACGGGACGTACCTACGAGCAGTACTTC. It is translated as CASSQDLGTGRTYEQYF.

This clonotype was observed at least ten times. V gene TRBV20-1 combines with J gene TRBJ1-6; 10 positions agree with TRBD1. J lost 8 bases, V lost 2 bases, and 3 bases had no gene match. The CDR3 is 14 amino acids. Germline V CDR1 and CDR2: DFQATT, SNEGSKA (reference sequence). The CDR3 spells CSARTGQGYSPLHF. In nucleotides, the CDR3 is TGCAGTGCTAGAACGGGACAGGGGTATTCACCCCTCCACTTT.

This clonotype qualifies as medium-sized. The genes are TRBV5-6 and TRBJ1-1; no firm D call. Per the germline V gene, CDR1 is SGHDT and CDR2 is YYEEEE. CDR3 length: 14 amino acids. Trimming took 5 bases from V and 1 from J, leaving 12 bases between them. The CDR3 reads CASRFGRRNTEAFF. CDR3 DNA sequence: TGTGCCAGCAGATTCGGACGAAGGAACACTGAAGCTTTCTTT. The variable domain in full, completed from reference TRBV5-6 and TRBJ1-1, reads DAGVTQSPTHLIKTRGQQVTLRCSPKSGHDTVSWYQQALGQGPQFIFQYYEEEERQRGNFPDRFSGHQFPNYSSELNVNALLLGDSALYLCASRFGRRNTEAFFGQGTRLTVV.

This clonotype was seen at least ten times. The chain joins TRBV5-1 to TRBJ1-6; TRBD1 is a possible D gene (5 bases). In germline, CDR1 is SGHRS, CDR2 YFSETQ. CDR3 length equals 14 residues. V was cut by 4 bases and J by 10 bases, with 15 bases left in between. The CDR3, as DNA: TGCGCCAGCAGCACGGGGGAGGGCATGTCACCCCTCCACTTT. This sequence encodes CASSTGEGMSPLHF.

In this sample, this clonotype turned up many times. The CDR3 DNA follows: TGTGCCTGGAGTGTAACCGGAGAGACCCAGTACTTC. Protein product: CAWSVTGETQYF. This rearrangement joins TRBV30 to TRBJ2-5; no firm D call. The length of the CDR3 is 12 residues. Germline V CDR1 and CDR2: GTSNPN, SVGIG (reference sequence). V gave up 0 bases and J gave up 4 bases, with 6 bases separating them. The variable domain in full, with the rest retrieved from reference TRBV30 and TRBJ2-5, is SQTIHQWPATLVQPVGSPLSLECTVEGTSNPNLYWYRQAAGRGLQLLFYSVGIGQISSEVPQNLSASRPQDRQFILSSKKLLLSDSGFYLCAWSVTGETQYFGPGTRLLVL.

There are many counts of this clonotype. This chain joins TRBV20-1 and TRBJ1-1, with a tentative D call TRBD1 (5 bases). Germline lookup yields CDR1 DFQATT and CDR2 SNEGSKA (reference sequence). V lost 5 bases, J lost 5 bases, and 15 bases lay in between. The CDR3 has 13 residues. CDR3 residues: CSADRRAGTEAFF. The CDR3 nucleotides read TGCAGTGCTGACCGTCGGGCAGGGACTGAAGCTTTCTTT.

A few counts support this clonotype. The chain uses TRBV29-1 and TRBJ2-1, with TRBD2 matching over 14 bases. CDR3 length: 14 amino acids. J gave up 5 bases and V 5 bases, and 2 bases lay outside the gene matches. Germline V CDR1 and CDR2: SQVTM, ANQGSEA. The CDR3 sequence is CSVRTSGRHNEQFF. The CDR3 DNA sequence: TGCAGCGTTAGGACTAGCGGGAGGCACAATGAGCAGTTCTTC.

This clonotype was recorded many times. The CDR3 is CASSLTVNTEAFF. In DNA form, the CDR3 reads TGTGCCAGCAGTTTAACCGTGAACACTGAAGCTTTCTTT. The rearrangement joins TRBV12-3 or TRBV12-4 to TRBJ1-1; D gene ambiguous. The V gene lost 2 bases and the J gene lost 0 bases, with 4 bases spanning the gap. The CDR3 has 13 residues.

This clonotype came up many times. The chain is built from TRBV5-1 and TRBJ2-2, with 10 bases identical to TRBD1. The V and J ends lost 4 bases and 3 bases, in that order; junction bases with no gene match: 6. The CDR3 is 16 residues long. Germline V CDR1 and CDR2: SGHRS, YFSETQ. CDR3 in amino acids: CASSPSGQGDTGELFF. CDR3 DNA: TGCGCCAGCAGCCCTTCTGGACAGGGGGACACCGGGGAGCTGTTTTTT. Full variable domain (remainder filled in from reference TRBV5-1 and TRBJ2-2): KAGVTQTPRYLIKTRGQQVTLSCSPISGHRSVSWYQQTPGQGLQFLFEYFSETQRNKGNFPGRFSGRQFSNSRSEMNVSTLELGDSALYLCASSPSGQGDTGELFFGEGSRLTVL.

There are many counts of this clonotype. The chain links TRBV11-3 to TRBJ2-3; possibly TRBD1 or TRBD2 for D (6 bases each). Trimming stripped 8 bases from V and 0 bases from J, with 18 bases between. Germline lookup yields CDR1 SGHNT and CDR2 YENEEA. The CDR3 length is 16 residues. CDR3 DNA sequence: TGTGCCAGCTCACCGGGGGCGGACCTTAGCACAGATACGCAGTATTTT. This encodes CASSPGADLSTDTQYF.

The J gene is TRBJ2-2, the V gene TRBV4-3; D not resolved. Per germline, CDR1 LGHNA and CDR2 YSLEER. The length of the CDR3 is 16 residues. Trimming shortened V by 0 bases and J by 1 base, and 9 bases separated the two germline ends. This CDR3 reads CASSQDSPQNTGELFF. The CDR3 DNA is TGCGCCAGCAGCCAAGACAGTCCTCAGAACACCGGGGAGCTGTTTTTT.

The gene calls are TRBV12-3 or TRBV12-4 and TRBJ2-5, with D perhaps matching TRBD2 (6 bases). CDR3 length: 13 residues. V was shortened by 3 bases and J by 4 bases, with 9 bases between the two germline ends. CDR3 sequence: CASSLEGVETQYF. DNA for the CDR3: TGTGCCAGCAGTTTGGAGGGAGTAGAGACCCAGTACTTC.

This clonotype has a count of ten or more. The chain recombines TRBV10-3 with TRBJ2-3, with 11 bases fitting TRBD2. Trimming took 10 bases from V and 7 from J; bases not matched to a gene: 16. The CDR3 contains 16 residues. Germline CDR1 is ENHRY and CDR2 is SYGVKD. The DNA for the CDR3 is TGTGCCAGCAAACCCGAACTAGCGGGAGTTCGCCATACGCAGTATTTT. It specifies CASKPELAGVRHTQYF.

Notes on this clonotype: Its ends do not fully match the called genes, so a read error is possible. The chain couples TRBV7-3 to TRBJ2-3; 9 bases are a match to TRBD1. This CDR3 is 14 amino acids long. The V gene's germline CDR1 is SGHTA and CDR2 FQGTGA. CDR3 amino acids: CASRSGTGTDTRYF. The CDR3 DNA follows: TGTGCCAGCAGGTCCGGGACAGGGACAGATACGCGGTATTTT.

Worth noting for this clonotype: A much bigger clone sits one base away, suggesting this may be a read error. V and J are TRBV6-5 and TRBJ1-6; TRBD1 aligns across 7 bases. The CDR3 runs to 16 residues. The junction had 8 bases not matched to a gene; V was cut back by 4 bases and J by 5 bases. CDR1 MNHEY and CDR2 SVGAGI come from the germline V gene. The CDR3 spells CASSSQGRSHNSPLHF. The CDR3 DNA reads as TGTGCCAGCAGTTCACAGGGGAGGTCCCATAATTCACCCCTCCACTTT.

This clonotype has only a few counts. The chain combines TRBV12-3 or TRBV12-4 with TRBJ2-2, with 13 bases lining up with TRBD2. This CDR3 comprises 15 residues. The V gene end was trimmed by 6 bases and the J gene end by 6 bases; junction bases not matched to a gene: 4. CDR3 in DNA: TGTGCCAGCAGCTGGACTAGCGGGAGCCCCGGGGAGCTGTTTTTT. Protein product: CASSWTSGSPGELFF.

This clonotype was picked up a small number of times. The rearrangement joins TRBV30 to TRBJ1-2; D perhaps matches TRBD1 (6 bases). In germline, CDR1 is GTSNPN, CDR2 SVGIG (reference sequence). The CDR3 runs 11 residues. V lost 5 bases and J 5 bases, leaving 9 bases between the germline ends. CDR3 nucleotides: TGTGCCTGGGTACAGGGATATGGCTACACCTTC. Translation: CAWVQGYGYTF.

Details on this clonotype: At one end, the junction sequence differs from germline, possibly due to a read error. This sequence joins TRBV5-1 and TRBJ2-3; D not certain. This CDR3 spans 13 amino acids. The germline V gene encodes CDR1 SGHRS and CDR2 YFSETQ. The CDR3 here is CTSTISSTDTQYF. DNA of the CDR3: TGCACCAGCACTATATCTAGCACAGATACGCAGTATTTT.

This clonotype is classed as medium-sized. At one end, the junction sequence differs from germline, possibly due to a read error. The chain employs TRBV5-1 and TRBJ2-2; D unclear. CDR3 length equals 14 residues. Looked up from germline, CDR1 is SGHRS and CDR2 is YFSETQ. The CDR3 nucleotides read TGCGCCAGCAGATTGGACGTCAACACCGGGGAGCTGTTTTTT. Translated: CASRLDVNTGELFF.

This clonotype was observed many times. V usage is TRBV10-3 and J usage is TRBJ2-5, with TRBD1 as a possible D gene (5 bases). V lost 0 bases, J lost 5 bases, and 7 bases lay in between. Per germline, CDR1 ENHRY and CDR2 SYGVKD. The CDR3 spans 13 residues. Written as DNA, the CDR3 is TGTGCCATCAGTGAGTCGTCAGGGGAGACCCAGTACTTC. It is translated as CAISESSGETQYF.

This clonotype was observed many times. The V call is TRBV4-1, the J call TRBJ2-1; D ambiguous. V lost 2 bases and J 9 bases, leaving 23 bases between the germline ends. The germline V gene encodes CDR1 MGHRA and CDR2 YSYEKL. The CDR3 extends over 17 amino acids. The CDR3 spells CASSQYPPPRSQSEQFF. CDR3 DNA: TGCGCCAGCAGCCAATACCCGCCCCCTAGGAGCCAAAGTGAGCAGTTCTTC.

This clonotype counts as medium-sized. V usage is TRBV20-1 and J usage is TRBJ1-2, with TRBD1 as a possible D gene (6 bases). V shed 2 bases and J shed 8 bases, with 21 bases lying between them. The germline V gene has CDR1 DFQATT and CDR2 SNEGSKA (reference sequence). CDR3 length: 15 residues. Here the CDR3 DNA reads TGCAGTGCTAGAAGCGGGCAGGGGATGGGGAACGGCTACACCTTC. It translates to CSARSGQGMGNGYTF.

This clonotype was picked up many times. The chain has TRBV5-1 and TRBJ2-5; D possibly corresponds to TRBD2 (5 bases). Trimming removed 0 bases from V and 1 base from J, with 13 bases in between. Germline CDR1 reads SGHRS; CDR2 reads YFSETQ. The CDR3 consists of 16 residues. The CDR3 loop reads CASSLAMRGSQETQYF. In nucleotides, the CDR3 is TGCGCCAGCAGCTTGGCCATGCGTGGGAGCCAAGAGACCCAGTACTTC. The whole variable domain, remainder taken from reference TRBV5-1 and TRBJ2-5, is KAGVTQTPRYLIKTRGQQVTLSCSPISGHRSVSWYQQTPGQGLQFLFEYFSETQRNKGNFPGRFSGRQFSNSRSEMNVSTLELGDSALYLCASSLAMRGSQETQYFGPGTRLLVL.

The gene calls are TRBV3-1 and TRBJ2-7, with 8 bases lining up with TRBD1. The CDR3 extends over 16 amino acids. Germline-derived CDR1 and CDR2 are LGHDT and YNNKEL (reference sequence). J lost 6 bases, V lost 1 base, and 11 bases had no gene match. CDR3 in DNA: TGTGCCAGCAGCCAAGGGTCCCCAGGGGGCCTTCGCGAGCAGTACTTC. Translation: CASSQGSPGGLREQYF.

This clonotype was picked up a small number of times. This chain connects TRBV9 to TRBJ2-7, with D possibly matching TRBD1 (6 bases). Deletions cut 0 bases from V and 4 bases from J, with 14 bases between. CDR3 length: 15 residues. In germline, CDR1 is SGDLS, CDR2 YYNGEE. The CDR3, as DNA: TGTGCCAGCAGCGTAGAGGGGCAGGGGTTTTACGAGCAGTACTTC. Translated, it gives CASSVEGQGFYEQYF.

The chain employs TRBV20-1 and TRBJ2-3; D tentatively fits TRBD1 or TRBD2 (5 bases each). The CDR3 contains 14 residues. The V gene lost 5 bases and the J gene lost 1 base, with 13 bases spanning the gap. The germline CDR1 and CDR2 sequences are DFQATT and SNEGSKA (reference sequence). This CDR3 is CSAPQLGGTDTQYF. CDR3 coding DNA: TGCAGTGCTCCCCAACTAGGGGGCACAGATACGCAGTATTTT.

In this sample, this clonotype turned up many times. The chain recombines TRBV28 with TRBJ1-4, with 8 bases that match TRBD1. The CDR3 is made up of 15 amino acids. Germline-derived CDR1 and CDR2 are MDHEN and SYDVKM. The junction had 4 bases not matched to a gene; V was cut back by 6 bases and J by 1 base. The CDR3: CASSLDRGTNEKLFF. Here the CDR3 DNA reads TGTGCCAGCAGCCTAGACAGGGGAACTAATGAAAAACTGTTTTTT.

This clonotype has just a few counts. The CDR3 loop reads CASSLGRGGRADTQYF. The CDR3 DNA reads as TGCGCCAGCAGCTTGGGTCGTGGCGGGAGGGCTGATACGCAGTATTTT. The chain couples TRBV5-1 to TRBJ2-3, with 9 bases aligning to TRBD2. The germline gives CDR1 SGHRS, CDR2 YFSETQ. CDR3 length equals 16 residues. Trimming at V came to 0 bases and at J to 6 bases, leaving 8 bases not matched to a gene.